Shown below are 9 T cell receptor beta chains from a single sample sequenced in a study of cytomegalovirus exposure and HLA in healthy donors. The study ran its PCR with 60 Vbeta and 13 Jbeta primers. Libraries were prepared by immunoSEQ multiplex PCR; TCRdb keeps only in-frame clonotypes and omits some of them. Here the sample spans fewer than 130,000 clones, 76% being singletons. Sequencing was performed on PBMCs. Receptors originate from a man aged 25 to 45 in good health and CMV-seropositive.

Concerning this clone: One end of the junction fails to match germline, which may point to a read error. V is TRBV18 and J is TRBJ1-4; 7 positions match TRBD1. This CDR3 contains 16 residues. Germline CDR1 and CDR2: KGHSH and LQKENI. CDR3 in DNA: TGTGTCAGCTCACCTACGGATACAGGGGCTAATGAAAAACTGTTTTTT. Its protein is CVSSPTDTGANEKLFF.

This clone appeared once. The chain has TRBV6-1 and TRBJ2-3; TRBD1 is a possible D gene (6 bases). Trimming left V 6 bases short and J 0 bases short, with 10 bases between. The CDR3 consists of 14 residues. From germline, CDR1 is MNHNS and CDR2 SASEGT. Written as DNA, the CDR3 is TGTGCCAGCAGGAGGACAGAAAGCACAGATACGCAGTATTTT. Its protein is CASRRTESTDTQYF.

This clone was recorded a few times. This rearrangement joins TRBV5-6 to TRBJ1-1; D perhaps matches TRBD1 (5 bases). V was cut by 7 bases and J by 3 bases, with 13 bases left in between. The CDR3 is made up of 13 amino acids. Germline CDR1 is SGHDT and CDR2 is YYEEEE. The CDR3 nucleotides are TGTGCCAGCGGCACCTGGGGGGACACTGAAGCTTTCTTT. This gives the protein CASGTWGDTEAFF.

This clone has just a few counts. This chain joins TRBV7-2 and TRBJ1-4; D is perhaps TRBD1 (5 bases). Trimming stripped 5 bases from V and 6 bases from J, with 13 bases between. The CDR3 is 14 amino acids. Germline CDR1 SGHTA, CDR2 FQGNSA. CDR3 in DNA: TGTGCCAGCAGCCCCGGGGGGGGAGATGAAAAACTGTTTTTT. As protein: CASSPGGGDEKLFF.

V gene TRBV19 combines with J gene TRBJ2-6, with D unclear. CDR3 length: 15 amino acids. Germline V CDR1 and CDR2: LNHDA, SQIVND (reference sequence). V dropped 5 bases and J dropped 0 bases, with 8 bases sitting between them. CDR3 residues: CASSPPSSGANVLTF. DNA for the CDR3: TGTGCCAGTAGTCCTCCTAGCTCTGGGGCCAACGTCCTGACTTTC.

The chain carries TRBV6-6 and TRBJ2-5; TRBD2 might be the D (5 bases). Between the trimmed V and J ends, which lost 5 bases and 5 bases, there was a span of 9 bases. The CDR3 covers 12 residues. Germline lookup yields CDR1 MNHNY and CDR2 SVGAGI (reference sequence). The CDR3 DNA sequence: TGTGCCAGCAGTCCACCGGGGGAGACCCAGTACTTC. Its protein is CASSPPGETQYF.

This clone was observed a single time. V and J are TRBV28 and TRBJ1-2; a possible D gene is TRBD1 (5 bases). Germline loops: CDR1 MDHEN, CDR2 SYDVKM. This CDR3 spans 14 amino acids. V was clipped by 6 bases and J by 7 bases, with 18 bases between them. CDR3 protein: CASRPDRLLGGYTF. Here the CDR3 DNA reads TGTGCCAGCAGGCCTGACAGACTCCTAGGTGGCTACACCTTC.

The gene calls are TRBV28 and TRBJ2-7; D gene uncertain. Germline CDR1 reads MDHEN; CDR2 reads SYDVKM. The V end was cut by 4 bases, the J end by 3 bases, with 7 bases between. The CDR3 contains 12 residues. This CDR3 is CASSSSDYEQYF. DNA of the CDR3: TGTGCCAGCAGTTCCTCAGACTACGAGCAGTACTTC.

The chain recombines TRBV4-1 with TRBJ2-7; weak D call: TRBD1 (5 bases). Germline-derived CDR1 and CDR2 are MGHRA and YSYEKL. With 1 base removed from V and 2 bases from J, the gap between germline ends came to 12 bases. CDR3 length: 15 residues. The CDR3 DNA reads as TGCGCCAGCAGCCAAGGTACAGGCCCCACCTACGAGCAGTACTTC. This encodes CASSQGTGPTYEQYF.